These 14 T cell receptor beta chains came from one sample sequenced in a study of PD-L1 blockade in urothelial cancer. Regarding time point: peripheral blood 6 weeks after treatment start. Repertoires were generated with immunoSEQ multiplex PCR, while TCRdb's copy carries only in-frame clones and drops some. Of some 120,000 clones listed, around 89% are singletons. The material sequenced was PBMCs, taken around atezolizumab (anti-PD-L1) treatment. These receptors were obtained from a man aged 60-69 years with urothelial cancer.

The V gene is TRBV4-2, the J gene TRBJ2-1; 12 bases are a match to TRBD1. This CDR3 contains 17 residues. From germline, CDR1 is LGHNA and CDR2 YNFKEQ. With 6 bases clipped from V and 8 bases from J, the junction kept 14 bases outside the gene matches. The CDR3 bases are TGTGCCAGCAGACGGGGGGAATGGGACAGGGGGCTCGATGAGCAGTTCTTC. This translates into CASRRGEWDRGLDEQFF.

The rearrangement links TRBV5-4 to TRBJ2-7, with D possibly TRBD1 on 6 matching bases. The germline V and J ends were trimmed by 5 bases and 2 bases, with 11 bases remaining between them. Looked up from germline, CDR1 is SGHNT and CDR2 is YYREEE (reference sequence). This CDR3 contains 13 residues. The CDR3 region has the DNA TGTGCCAGCAGTCCTGGACAGACCTACGAGCAGTACTTC. Its protein is CASSPGQTYEQYF.

The chain has TRBV10-3 and TRBJ2-1, with TRBD2 matching 7 bases. The CDR3 is 17 amino acids. Trimming took 0 bases from V and 6 from J; bases not matched to a gene: 11. CDR1 is ENHRY, CDR2 SYGVKD, per germline. The CDR3 DNA reads as TGTGCCATCAGTGAGTCCCCATTGGCGGGGGTCGGCAATGAGCAGTTCTTC. Protein sequence: CAISESPLAGVGNEQFF.

This chain connects TRBV5-6 to TRBJ2-3; 12 bases fit TRBD2. Unmatched junction bases numbered 7, after V lost 3 bases and J lost 5 bases. Germline V CDR1 and CDR2: SGHDT, YYEEEE. This CDR3 is built from 16 residues. The CDR3 loop is CASSWGASGGGDTQYF. The CDR3 DNA is TGTGCCAGCAGCTGGGGGGCTAGCGGGGGGGGAGATACGCAGTATTTT.

The chain uses TRBV10-1 and TRBJ1-5; 7 bases agree with TRBD1. CDR1 and CDR2 from the germline V gene are WNHNN and SYGVQD (reference sequence). CDR3 length: 13 amino acids. The V and J ends lost 5 bases and 4 bases, in that order; junction bases with no gene match: 2. The CDR3 coding sequence is TGCGCCAGCAGTACAGGGGTAAATCAGCCCCAGCATTTT. Translation: CASSTGVNQPQHF.

Comments on this clone: At one of its ends the junction is not consistent with the germline gene, which may arise from a read error. The genes are TRBV7-7 and TRBJ2-5; D may be TRBD2 (5 bases). The CDR3 spans 13 residues. Per germline, CDR1 SSHAT and CDR2 FNYEAQ (reference sequence). The CDR3 is CASSLRLRETQYF. CDR3 nucleotide sequence: TGTGCTAGCAGCCTCCGACTAAGAGAGACCCAGTACTTC.

The chain uses TRBV28 and TRBJ2-7; a weak D match, TRBD2 (6 bases). This CDR3 is built from 13 residues. Trimming cost V 5 bases and J 2 bases, with 10 bases left between them. Per germline, CDR1 MDHEN and CDR2 SYDVKM. This chain's CDR3 is CASSLPGAYEQYF. The CDR3 bases are TGTGCCAGCAGTCTCCCGGGAGCCTACGAGCAGTACTTC.

The V and J genes are TRBV19 and TRBJ1-2; no clear D. This CDR3 comprises 14 residues. Germline values: CDR1 LNHDA, CDR2 SQIVND (reference sequence). Trimming left V 4 bases short and J 6 bases short, with 15 bases between. CDR3 sequence reads: CASSTPERANGYTF. DNA for the CDR3: TGTGCCAGTAGTACCCCCGAGAGGGCGAATGGCTACACCTTC.

The chain carries TRBV7-8 and TRBJ1-2; 7 nucleotides line up with TRBD1. V was clipped by 5 bases and J by 6 bases; unmatched bases: 12. The CDR3 is made up of 15 amino acids. The germline CDR1 and CDR2 sequences are SGHVS and FQNEAQ. DNA for the CDR3: TGTGCCAGCAGCCCACTCAGGGGGGAGTATGATGGCTACACCTTC. It specifies CASSPLRGEYDGYTF.

This chain links TRBV5-6 with TRBJ1-5; TRBD1 matches at 8 bases. CDR1 is SGHDT, CDR2 YYEEEE, per germline. Unmatched junction bases numbered 7, after V lost 1 base and J lost 7 bases. This CDR3 region has 15 residues. The CDR3 region is CASSLSGGHEQPQHF. The CDR3 region has the DNA TGTGCCAGCAGCTTGTCAGGGGGCCACGAGCAGCCCCAGCATTTT.

The chain uses TRBV7-2 and TRBJ2-7, with D perhaps TRBD2 (6 bases). Germline CDR1 is SGHTA and CDR2 is FQGNSA. V was cut by 5 bases and J by 0 bases, with 11 bases left in between. The CDR3 covers 14 residues. In nucleotides, the CDR3 is TGTGCCAGCAGCCGGGGGTCGAGCTCCTACGAGCAGTACTTC. This translates into CASSRGSSSYEQYF.

The count of this clone is one. The V and J genes are TRBV6-5 and TRBJ2-7; D remains unclear. Trimming took 4 bases from V and 6 from J, leaving 4 bases between them. The CDR3 has 10 residues. The germline CDR1 and CDR2 sequences are MNHEY and SVGAGI. The chain's CDR3 is CASSFSEQYF. CDR3 coding DNA: TGTGCCAGCAGTTTCAGCGAGCAGTACTTC.

V usage is TRBV15 and J usage is TRBJ2-5; D uncertain. The V end was cut by 0 bases, the J end by 2 bases, with 16 bases between. The germline V gene encodes CDR1 LNHNV and CDR2 YYDKDF (reference sequence). The length of the CDR3 is 17 residues. CDR3 nucleotide sequence: TGTGCCACCAGCAGAGATGGGCAGACGCACCCTCAAGAGACCCAGTACTTC. This codes for CATSRDGQTHPQETQYF.

The chain recombines TRBV5-1 with TRBJ2-2, with 15 nucleotides matching TRBD2. This CDR3 comprises 17 residues. Germline assignment: CDR1 SGHRS and CDR2 YFSETQ. V was clipped by 3 bases and J by 4 bases; unmatched bases: 4. The CDR3 region has the DNA TGCGCCAGCAGCTCGGGACTAGCGGGAGGAGGCACCGGGGAGCTGTTTTTT. Its protein is CASSSGLAGGGTGELFF. The whole variable domain, filled in from reference TRBV5-1 and TRBJ2-2, reads KAGVTQTPRYLIKTRGQQVTLSCSPISGHRSVSWYQQTPGQGLQFLFEYFSETQRNKGNFPGRFSGRQFSNSRSEMNVSTLELGDSALYLCASSSGLAGGGTGELFFGEGSRLTVL.